The rows below give T cell receptor beta chains drawn from one sample of a study of OX40 agonist ivuxolimab in advanced cancers. Method: immunoSEQ multiplex PCR; TCRdb's copy keeps in-frame clones and lacks some. The data hold some 30,000 clones, with 84% observed a single time. The input for sequencing was CD4+ or CD8+ T cells sorted from blood, taken in a trial of the OX40 agonist ivuxolimab. The origin of the receptors is an adult with an advanced solid tumor such as melanoma, head and neck, liver or kidney cancer. The CDR3 runs from the conserved cysteine through the conserved F or W. Some rows mark clone size as missing; the rest say once, few, many or name a class of expanded clone.

V: TRBV28; J: TRBJ2-7; size: .; CDR3: CASSWRLTTYEQYF
V: TRBV15; J: TRBJ1-3; size: .; CDR3: CATSRGPSGNTIYF
V: TRBV6-5; J: TRBJ2-2; size: once; CDR3: CASSQGQGVTGELFF
V: TRBV28; J: TRBJ1-2; size: .; CDR3: CASITGPGNYGYTF
V: TRBV5-8; J: TRBJ1-2; size: .; CDR3: CASSLGYDYTF
V: TRBV18; J: TRBJ1-5; size: .; CDR3: CASSLGQRGNQPQHF
V: TRBV6-5; J: TRBJ2-7; size: .; CDR3: CASSLGRDYEQYF
V: TRBV5-1; J: TRBJ2-1; size: .; CDR3: CASSKPGQGMENEQFF
V: TRBV6-6; J: TRBJ2-2; size: .; CDR3: CASNNRGNTGELFF
V: TRBV28; J: TRBJ1-1; size: .; CDR3: CASSWGTEAFF
V: TRBV4-1; J: TRBJ2-3; size: .; CDR3: CASSPGLAVTDTQYF
V: TRBV29-1; J: TRBJ1-1; size: .; CDR3: CSVRQGRNTEAFF
V: TRBV4-1; J: TRBJ2-7; size: .; CDR3: CASSQASGTAYEQYF
V: TRBV5-4; J: TRBJ2-3; size: .; CDR3: CASSQEGASGTDTQYF
V: TRBV7-9; J: TRBJ2-5; size: once; CDR3: CASSLVREGTQYF
V: TRBV7-3; J: TRBJ1-1; size: .; CDR3: CASSRQGLAEAFF
V: TRBV27; J: TRBJ2-2; size: .; CDR3: CASSYMTGVAGELFF
V: TRBV2; J: TRBJ2-4; size: .; CDR3: CATGTAKNIQYF
V: TRBV19; J: TRBJ2-2; size: .; CDR3: CASSMYSGQGKTGELFF
V: TRBV5-6; J: TRBJ1-4; size: .; CDR3: CASSAVAEKLFF
V: TRBV5-1; J: TRBJ1-6; size: .; CDR3: CASSLGTGFSSYNSPLHF
V: TRBV28; J: TRBJ2-4; size: .; CDR3: CASSLRGRGWDIQYF
V: TRBV5-1; J: TRBJ1-1; size: .; CDR3: CASSLRPSEAFF
V: TRBV15; J: TRBJ2-7; size: .; CDR3: CATSTSGKRGEQYF
V: TRBV20-1; J: TRBJ1-1; size: .; CDR3: CSAIRNTEAFF
V: TRBV10-2; J: TRBJ2-7; size: once; CDR3: CASRGRDRYEQYF
V: TRBV15; J: TRBJ2-7; size: .; CDR3: CATSRGVGQGVNEQYF
V: TRBV19; J: TRBJ2-1; size: .; CDR3: CASSPRLGPDEQFF
V: TRBV4-3; J: TRBJ1-1; size: .; CDR3: CASSQGWWRNTEAFF
V: TRBV5-6; J: TRBJ1-2; size: .; CDR3: CASSLDRLGYTF
V: TRBV25-1; J: TRBJ1-1; size: .; CDR3: CASSEPGTEAFF
V: TRBV7-9; J: TRBJ2-7; size: .; CDR3: CASSLAPGVEQYF
V: TRBV7-3; J: TRBJ2-7; size: .; CDR3: CASSPSTSGTYEQYF
V: TRBV11-2; J: TRBJ2-1; size: .; CDR3: CASSLEAGDGNEQFF
V: TRBV27; J: TRBJ2-5; size: .; CDR3: CASSLGYQETQYF
V: TRBV29-1; J: TRBJ1-1; size: medium-sized; CDR3: CSVEGVNTEAFF
V: TRBV6-1; J: TRBJ2-2; size: .; CDR3: CASSGLGGDTGELFF
V: TRBV30; J: TRBJ2-7; size: .; CDR3: CAWSVRGSSYEQYF
V: TRBV6-1; J: TRBJ1-2; size: .; CDR3: CASSDRSDGYTF